The 28 T cell receptor beta chains below come from one sample, sequenced in a study of CD8+ T cells in alopecia areata. Noted treatment: oral pan-JAK inhibitor, 5-10 mg twice daily. cDNA reverse transcribed from extracted RNA served as the sequencing template. Here immunoSEQ multiplex PCR was the method, and the copy in TCRdb shows in-frame clones only, minus some. This table holds under 300,000 clones, about 62% found once. The sample was CD4+ T cells sorted from blood, taken around week 54, from a patient treated with tofacitinib. These receptors were taken from a human donor with alopecia areata.

V usage is TRBV4-1 and J usage is TRBJ2-7; possibly TRBD1 for D (6 bases). Deletions cut 2 bases from V and 2 bases from J, with 13 bases between. This CDR3 contains 15 residues. CDR1 is MGHRA and CDR2 is YSYEKL in the germline V gene. DNA for the CDR3: TGCGCCAGCAGCCAAACTTACAGGGTAACCTACGAGCAGTACTTC. It encodes CASSQTYRVTYEQYF.

V usage is TRBV4-2 and J usage is TRBJ2-1, with D possibly matching TRBD1 (5 bases). V was cut by 3 bases and J by 6 bases, with 21 bases left in between. CDR1 is LGHNA and CDR2 is YNFKEQ in the germline V gene. The CDR3 sequence is 17 residues long. CDR3 DNA: TGTGCCAGCAGCCATGAACGCGGACCCAGAAGGGGCAATGAGCAGTTCTTC. Its translation: CASSHERGPRRGNEQFF.

This clone is a singleton in its sample. This chain connects TRBV27 to TRBJ1-2; D gene ambiguous. Trimming pared 6 bases from V and 7 bases from J, leaving 12 bases between. This CDR3 region has 12 residues. Germline loops: CDR1 MNHEY, CDR2 SMNVEV (reference sequence). CDR3 sequence reads: CASSPIWGGYTF. CDR3 DNA: TGTGCCAGCAGCCCCATCTGGGGTGGCTACACCTTC.

This sequence joins TRBV5-1 and TRBJ2-3; 8 bases are a match to TRBD2. Per the germline V gene, CDR1 is SGHRS and CDR2 is YFSETQ. The CDR3 spans 14 residues. J gave up 2 bases and V 4 bases, and 3 bases lay outside the gene matches. CDR3 loop: CASSQGLDTDTQYF. The CDR3 DNA reads TGCGCCAGCAGCCAGGGACTAGACACAGATACGCAGTATTTT.

The chain has TRBV30 and TRBJ1-2; D is undetermined. Germline V gene data show CDR1 as GTSNPN and CDR2 as SVGIG (reference sequence). The CDR3 loop spans 13 amino acids. The germline V and J ends were trimmed by 4 bases and 8 bases, with 17 bases remaining between them. Here the CDR3 DNA reads TGTGCCTGGAATTCGGGGTCCGGGTTCGGCTACACCTTC. Its translation: CAWNSGSGFGYTF.

The count of this clone is one. The chain uses TRBV15 and TRBJ2-7; D is ambiguous. The CDR3 totals 14 residues. The V gene's germline CDR1 is LNHNV and CDR2 YYDKDF (reference sequence). V lost 3 bases and J lost 3, with 12 bases in between. The CDR3 sequence is CATSSIRRRYEQYF. CDR3 nucleotides: TGTGCCACCAGCAGTATCAGGCGGCGCTACGAGCAGTACTTC.

The chain uses TRBV15 and TRBJ1-2; 7 nucleotides align to TRBD1. From germline, CDR1 is LNHNV and CDR2 YYDKDF (reference sequence). The CDR3 runs 17 residues. The J segment lost 8 bases and the V segment lost 1 base, leaving 16 bases of the junction unmatched. This CDR3 is CATSRVGQGGTLRGYTF. DNA of the CDR3: TGTGCCACCAGCAGAGTAGGGCAGGGGGGGACTCTGCGCGGCTACACCTTC.

V gene TRBV7-9 combines with J gene TRBJ2-3; TRBD2 is a possible D gene (6 bases). In germline, CDR1 is SEHNR, CDR2 FQNEAQ (reference sequence). The CDR3 spans 15 residues. The V end lost 5 bases, the J end lost 0 bases, and 12 bases lay between the germline ends. The CDR3 loop is CASSPLGGSTDTQYF. The CDR3 nucleotides read TGTGCCAGCAGCCCGTTGGGGGGAAGCACAGATACGCAGTATTTT.

CDR3 residues: CSVTGGGTDTQYF. In nucleotides, the CDR3 is TGCAGCGTGACAGGGGGCGGGACAGATACGCAGTATTTT. The chain joins TRBV29-1 to TRBJ2-3; 10 bases map to TRBD1. Germline loops: CDR1 SQVTM, CDR2 ANQGSEA. The J segment lost 3 bases and the V segment lost 6 bases, leaving 3 bases of the junction unmatched. This CDR3 is 13 amino acids long.

The V gene is TRBV4-1, the J gene TRBJ2-2; D uncertain. Germline V lookup: CDR1 MGHRA, CDR2 YSYEKL. The CDR3 extends over 15 amino acids. V was shortened by 3 bases and J by 0 bases, with 8 bases between the two germline ends. The CDR3 DNA sequence: TGCGCCAGCAGCCAGGTTACTACGAACACCGGGGAGCTGTTTTTT. Protein: CASSQVTTNTGELFF.

In this sample, this clone turned up a few times. V is TRBV14 and J is TRBJ2-5; 7 positions agree with TRBD1. Trimming removed 4 bases from V and 7 bases from J; junction bases left unmatched: 9. In germline, CDR1 is SGHDN, CDR2 FVKESK. CDR3 length equals 14 residues. The CDR3 loop reads CASSPTRQGRTQYF. CDR3 nucleotide sequence: TGTGCCAGCAGCCCGACCCGACAGGGACGGACCCAGTACTTC.

The chain couples TRBV5-1 to TRBJ1-5; D uncertain. Trimming took 0 bases from V and 2 from J, leaving 9 bases between them. The CDR3 spans 15 residues. Per the germline V gene, CDR1 is SGHRS and CDR2 is YFSETQ. CDR3 bases: TGCGCCAGCAGCTTGGGTCCCCTCCGCAATCAGCCCCAGCATTTT. Amino acids: CASSLGPLRNQPQHF.

The chain links TRBV5-4 to TRBJ1-2; D possibly corresponds to TRBD1 (5 bases). CDR1 SGHNT and CDR2 YYREEE come from the germline V gene (reference sequence). With 4 bases removed from V and 5 bases from J, the gap between germline ends came to 21 bases. The CDR3 is 16 amino acids. The CDR3 DNA is TGTGCCAGCAGCCTACCTGCCCCTGTAGGGGTGTATGGCTACACCTTC. This gives the protein CASSLPAPVGVYGYTF. Full variable domain (remainder filled in from reference TRBV5-4 and TRBJ1-2): ETGVTQSPTHLIKTRGQQVTLRCSSQSGHNTVSWYQQALGQGPQFIFQYYREEENGRGNFPPRFSGLQFPNYSSELNVNALELDDSALYLCASSLPAPVGVYGYTFGSGTRLTVV.

The CDR3 DNA reads TGTGCCTGGAGGAGTCTTTGGGAGCGACGCGGCTACACCTTC. This encodes CAWRSLWERRGYTF. This chain joins TRBV30 and TRBJ1-2; D not certain. The CDR3 is 14 residues long. The germline V gene has CDR1 GTSNPN and CDR2 SVGIG (reference sequence). Trimming left V 3 bases short and J 8 bases short, with 19 bases between.

This chain connects TRBV7-9 to TRBJ1-1; 7 bases map to TRBD1. Germline CDR1 and CDR2: SEHNR and FQNEAQ (reference sequence). The CDR3 has 14 residues. The V segment lost 5 bases and the J segment 2 bases; nucleotides outside the gene matches: 5. The CDR3: CASSARGGNTEAFF. In nucleotides, the CDR3 is TGTGCCAGCAGCGCCAGGGGGGGAAACACTGAAGCTTTCTTT.

This clone was seen a single time. V gene TRBV30 combines with J gene TRBJ2-3; D is perhaps TRBD1 or TRBD2 (6 bases each). This CDR3 has 15 amino acids. The germline CDR1 and CDR2 sequences are GTSNPN and SVGIG (reference sequence). Trimming shortened V by 3 bases and J by 3 bases, and 16 bases separated the two germline ends. The CDR3 region is CAWSPEWGATDTQYF. The CDR3 bases are TGTGCCTGGAGCCCTGAGTGGGGGGCGACAGATACGCAGTATTTT.

For the CDR3, the DNA is TGTGCCAGCAGGCACGGGGGGGATAGCAATCAGCCCCAGCATTTT. It specifies CASRHGGDSNQPQHF. The V gene is TRBV6-5, the J gene TRBJ1-5, with D possibly matching TRBD1 (5 bases). The germline CDR1 and CDR2 sequences are MNHEY and SVGAGI. V was trimmed by 6 bases and J by 0 bases, leaving 12 bases between them. CDR3 length: 15 residues.

The chain recombines TRBV9 with TRBJ1-6, with a possible D match to TRBD1 (5 bases). Germline V lookup: CDR1 SGDLS, CDR2 YYNGEE. CDR3 length: 16 amino acids. Deletions cut 4 bases from V and 7 bases from J, with 18 bases between. The CDR3 bases are TGTGCCAGCAGCCCCGTGGCAGGGTCGCGAAATTCACCCCTCCACTTT. This gives the protein CASSPVAGSRNSPLHF.

The gene calls are TRBV30 and TRBJ2-3; 8 positions match TRBD1. This CDR3 has 12 residues. From germline, CDR1 is GTSNPN and CDR2 SVGIG (reference sequence). V was pared by 2 bases and J by 8 bases, with 3 bases of the junction left unmatched. The CDR3, as DNA: TGTGCCTGGAGTCTAGACAGGGGTACGCAGTATTTT. Amino acid sequence: CAWSLDRGTQYF.

The V gene is TRBV9, the J gene TRBJ2-1, with TRBD2 as a possible D gene (5 bases). CDR3 size: 13 residues. Trimming shortened V by 3 bases and J by 2 bases, and 6 bases separated the two germline ends. Germline V gene data show CDR1 as SGDLS and CDR2 as YYNGEE. The CDR3 here is CASSAGTYNEQFF. DNA of the CDR3: TGTGCCAGCAGCGCGGGGACCTACAATGAGCAGTTCTTC.

This clone was counted between two and nine times. The chain is built from TRBV7-9 and TRBJ2-3; a weak D match, TRBD1 (6 bases). V was trimmed by 0 bases and J by 5 bases, leaving 9 bases between them. This CDR3 has 14 amino acids. Germline V gene lookup returns CDR1 SEHNR and CDR2 FQNEAQ (reference sequence). CDR3 sequence reads: CASSLAGRGDTQYF. CDR3 in DNA: TGTGCCAGCAGCTTAGCGGGCAGGGGAGATACGCAGTATTTT.

The chain links TRBV5-1 to TRBJ1-2; D may be TRBD1 (6 bases). Germline V CDR1 and CDR2: SGHRS, YFSETQ. The CDR3 has 15 residues. Trimming removed 4 bases at V and 1 base at J, with 14 bases between. The CDR3 coding sequence is TGCGCCAGCAGCCCTACGGACAGTCTTAACTATGGCTACACCTTC. Translated: CASSPTDSLNYGYTF.

This clone turned up a few times. The chain joins TRBV29-1 to TRBJ2-5; D not certain. Between the trimmed V and J ends, which lost 6 bases and 1 base, there was a span of 12 bases. Germline V CDR1 and CDR2: SQVTM, ANQGSEA. This CDR3 comprises 13 residues. The CDR3 DNA reads TGCAGCGTGCAATCGGCCGCCCAAGAGACCCAGTACTTC. Amino acid sequence: CSVQSAAQETQYF.

The V gene is TRBV27, the J gene TRBJ2-5; unclear D gene. The V end was cut by 0 bases, the J end by 2 bases, with 7 bases between. Germline V gene lookup returns CDR1 MNHEY and CDR2 SMNVEV (reference sequence). The CDR3 length is 14 residues. The CDR3 spells CASSLSTKQETQYF. DNA of the CDR3: TGTGCCAGCAGTTTATCGACCAAACAAGAGACCCAGTACTTC.

This chain connects TRBV9 to TRBJ1-2; unclear D gene. The CDR3 spans 14 residues. V was trimmed by 3 bases and J by 4 bases, leaving 13 bases between them. Germline V gene lookup returns CDR1 SGDLS and CDR2 YYNGEE. The CDR3 bases are TGTGCCAGCAGCGCCCTCGCTGGGCGCTATGGCTACACCTTC. It codes for CASSALAGRYGYTF.

For the CDR3, the DNA is TGCAGCGTTTTCTGGGCAAGGGACAAAAACATTCAGTACTTC. This codes for CSVFWARDKNIQYF. The genes are TRBV29-1 and TRBJ2-4; unclear D gene. Germline lookup yields CDR1 SQVTM and CDR2 ANQGSEA. CDR3 length: 14 residues. Trimming took 5 bases from V and 3 from J, leaving 14 bases between them.

This clone came up a few times. The rearrangement joins TRBV5-1 to TRBJ1-6; 7 bases fit TRBD1. The ends lost 0 bases at V and 7 bases at J; junction bases unmatched: 7. Looked up from germline, CDR1 is SGHRS and CDR2 is YFSETQ. The CDR3 extends over 16 amino acids. Here the CDR3 DNA reads TGCGCCAGCAGCTTGGGCGGAAGACAGGGAAATTCACCCCTCCACTTT. Its translation: CASSLGGRQGNSPLHF.

This clone was observed a few times. The gene calls are TRBV5-6 and TRBJ2-1; the match to TRBD1 covers 9 bases. CDR1 and CDR2 (germline): SGHDT, YYEEEE. With 0 bases clipped from V and 6 bases from J, the junction kept 7 bases outside the gene matches. The CDR3 loop spans 16 amino acids. DNA of the CDR3: TGTGCCAGCAGCTTGGCCAAGGAGACAGGGGGCAATGAGCAGTTCTTC. Protein sequence: CASSLAKETGGNEQFF.